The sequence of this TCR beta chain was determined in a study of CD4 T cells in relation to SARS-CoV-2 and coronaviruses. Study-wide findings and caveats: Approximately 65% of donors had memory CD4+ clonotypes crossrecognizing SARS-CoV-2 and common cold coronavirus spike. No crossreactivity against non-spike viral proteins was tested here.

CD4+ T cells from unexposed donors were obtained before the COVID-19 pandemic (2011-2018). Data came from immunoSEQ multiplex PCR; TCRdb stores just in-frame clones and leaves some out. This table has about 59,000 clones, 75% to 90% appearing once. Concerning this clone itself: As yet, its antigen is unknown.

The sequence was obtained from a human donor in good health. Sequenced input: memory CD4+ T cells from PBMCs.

The chain's CDR3 is CASSLGGLSYNEQFF. Here the CDR3 DNA reads TGCGCCAGCAGCTTGGGGGGACTGTCTTACAATGAGCAGTTCTTC. The chain employs TRBV5-1 and TRBJ2-1; D is possibly TRBD2 (6 bases). The V gene's germline CDR1 is SGHRS and CDR2 YFSETQ. CDR3 length equals 15 residues. The ends were cut back, 0 bases at V and 4 bases at J, with 11 bases in the middle.